Following are 13 T cell receptor beta chains from one sample sequenced in a study of cytomegalovirus exposure and HLA in healthy donors. PCR used 60 Vbeta primers and 13 Jbeta primers. Sequenced by immunoSEQ multiplex PCR; TCRdb stores in-frame clones only, minus some. Here the sample spans over 140,000 clones, 70% to 90% being singletons. The specimen was PBMCs. Receptors were obtained from a man aged 45 to 65 in good health and CMV-seronegative.

The chain employs TRBV13 and TRBJ2-1, with TRBD2 matching over 10 bases. The CDR3 is 17 residues long. Germline values: CDR1 PRHDT, CDR2 FYEKMQ (reference sequence). J gave up 1 base and V 5 bases, and 8 bases lay outside the gene matches. This chain's CDR3 is CASSRATSGQSYNEQFF. DNA of the CDR3: TGTGCCAGCAGCCGAGCGACTAGCGGGCAATCCTACAATGAGCAGTTCTTC.

The V call is TRBV5-8, the J call TRBJ1-2; 7 positions agree with TRBD1. CDR1 is SGHTS, CDR2 YDEGEE, per germline. V trimming: 0 bases; J trimming: 3 bases; junction bases outside the gene matches: 2. There are 14 residues in the CDR3. The CDR3 bases are TGTGCCAGCAGCTTGGACAGGGGAGACTATGGCTACACCTTC. This gives the protein CASSLDRGDYGYTF.

V and J are TRBV5-4 and TRBJ1-5, with 7 bases fitting TRBD1. The CDR3 has 16 amino acids. The germline CDR1 and CDR2 sequences are SGHNT and YYREEE (reference sequence). With V trimmed by 3 bases and J by 4 bases, 10 bases remained unmatched. CDR3 coding DNA: TGTGCCAGCAGCTCCGACGGGACAGCCTCAAATCAGCCCCAGCATTTT. It yields the protein CASSSDGTASNQPQHF.

This chain links TRBV2 with TRBJ2-1; 8 bases align to TRBD2. Losses at the gene ends were 5 bases for V and 10 bases for J; bases not matched to a gene: 13. Germline V gene lookup returns CDR1 SNHLY and CDR2 FYNNEI. The CDR3 totals 15 residues. CDR3 nucleotides: TGTGCCAGCAGTATCCGGGGGGGAAGTCGGACCGAGCAGTTCTTC. It codes for CASSIRGGSRTEQFF.

The rearrangement joins TRBV9 to TRBJ1-5, with 7 bases lining up with TRBD1. Unmatched junction bases numbered 5, after V lost 7 bases and J lost 1 base. The length of the CDR3 is 14 residues. Germline CDR1 is SGDLS and CDR2 is YYNGEE. CDR3 sequence: CASGQDTSNQPQHF. CDR3 DNA: TGTGCCAGCGGACAGGACACGAGCAATCAGCCCCAGCATTTT.

V gene TRBV7-2 combines with J gene TRBJ1-5; D uncertain. The CDR3 is made up of 17 amino acids. The V end was cut by 0 bases, the J end by 0 bases, with 12 bases between. The germline V gene has CDR1 SGHTA and CDR2 FQGNSA. CDR3 in DNA: TGTGCCAGCAGCTTAGCCGGCAGGTACCTTAGCAATCAGCCCCAGCATTTT. As protein: CASSLAGRYLSNQPQHF.

This clone was recorded a few times. This chain uses TRBV5-4 with TRBJ1-1; 8 nucleotides agree with TRBD1. The CDR3 loop spans 14 amino acids. Germline V CDR1 and CDR2: SGHNT, YYREEE (reference sequence). Unmatched junction bases numbered 9, after V lost 5 bases and J lost 6 bases. This CDR3 reads CASSWGQANSEAFF. For the CDR3, the DNA is TGTGCCAGCAGTTGGGGACAGGCCAACTCTGAAGCTTTCTTT.

This clone has just one count. The gene calls are TRBV4-1 and TRBJ2-2, with D unclear. With 1 base removed from V and 8 bases from J, the gap between germline ends came to 8 bases. The CDR3 covers 13 residues. Germline V gives CDR1 MGHRA, CDR2 YSYEKL. The CDR3 nucleotides are TGCGCCAGCAGCCAAGGTTCGTCGGGGGAGCTGTTTTTT. Amino acid sequence: CASSQGSSGELFF.

This clone was counted a single time. One end of the junction varies from germline; a read error may be responsible. The chain employs TRBV6-1 and TRBJ2-7; 10 nucleotides line up with TRBD1. The germline V gene encodes CDR1 MNHNS and CDR2 SASEGT. The CDR3 runs to 14 residues. The CDR3 DNA sequence: TGTGCCAGCCTCGCCGACAGGGGGCTAGCGGTTGAAACGTTC. Translation gives CASLADRGLAVETF.

The chain employs TRBV27 and TRBJ1-2; possible D gene TRBD1, 5 bases. V gave up 5 bases and J gave up 2 bases, with 15 bases separating them. CDR3 length: 15 amino acids. The germline V gene has CDR1 MNHEY and CDR2 SMNVEV (reference sequence). CDR3: CASSPSLYRNYGYTF. CDR3 coding DNA: TGTGCCAGCAGTCCGTCCCTTTACAGGAACTATGGCTACACCTTC.

The rearrangement uses TRBV5-1 and TRBJ2-7; the D gene is possibly TRBD2 (6 bases). The CDR3 contains 12 residues. Per germline, CDR1 SGHRS and CDR2 YFSETQ. Trimming removed 2 bases from V and 7 bases from J, with 10 bases in between. This CDR3 reads CASSFPAGEQYF. Here the CDR3 DNA reads TGCGCCAGCAGCTTTCCCGCGGGGGAGCAGTACTTC.

The gene calls are TRBV6-5 and TRBJ2-7; 12 bases fit TRBD2. Trimming took 7 bases from V and 5 from J; bases not matched to a gene: 9. There are 15 residues in the CDR3. The germline gives CDR1 MNHEY, CDR2 SVGAGI. CDR3 sequence (DNA): TGTGCCAGCAAAAGACGGACTAGCGGGGAACACGAGCAGTACTTC. Protein product: CASKRRTSGEHEQYF.

A single count supports this clone. The V call is TRBV11-3, the J call TRBJ2-7; maybe TRBD2 (6 bases). The CDR3 runs to 16 residues. Deletions cut 3 bases from V and 3 bases from J, with 18 bases between. CDR1 SGHNT and CDR2 YENEEA come from the germline V gene. The CDR3 DNA follows: TGTGCCAGCAGCTTCCCTTGGAGGGGAGGAAGCTACGAGCAGTACTTC. Protein product: CASSFPWRGGSYEQYF. Full variable domain (remainder filled in from reference TRBV11-3 and TRBJ2-7): EAGVVQSPRYKIIEKKQPVAFWCNPISGHNTLYWYLQNLGQGPELLIRYENEEAVDDSQLPKDRFSAERLKGVDSTLKIQPAELGDSAVYLCASSFPWRGGSYEQYFGPGTRLTVT.